This T cell receptor beta chain was sequenced for a study of cytomegalovirus exposure and HLA in healthy donors. In the study overall: Assignment to the Caucasian-associated ancestry cluster applied to approximately 80% of the approximately 400 genotyped donors. Notes on the study in general: Trimming of TCR beta V- and J-genes showed a link, identified in a later analysis, to a missense DCLRE1C variant.

Samples came from healthy bone marrow donors. With regard to this clone: Its target is unknown.

The PCR contained 60 Vbeta and 13 Jbeta primers. Sequencing used immunoSEQ multiplex PCR; TCRdb keeps in-frame clones, though not all of them. The table lists under 95,000 clones, with 3% to 4% in the top ten. CDR1 and CDR2 from the germline V gene are MNHNY and SVGAGI (reference sequence). This CDR3 region has 15 residues. J was trimmed by 0 bases and V by 10 bases; bases with no gene match: 7. This chain connects TRBV6-6 to TRBJ2-7, with TRBD2 matching over 12 bases. The receptor's source is a man aged 18 to 29 in good health and CMV-seropositive. The sequenced material came from PBMCs. The CDR3 DNA sequence: TGTGCCACCCGCCGGACTAGCGGGACCTCCTACGAGCAGTACTTC. Protein: CATRRTSGTSYEQYF.